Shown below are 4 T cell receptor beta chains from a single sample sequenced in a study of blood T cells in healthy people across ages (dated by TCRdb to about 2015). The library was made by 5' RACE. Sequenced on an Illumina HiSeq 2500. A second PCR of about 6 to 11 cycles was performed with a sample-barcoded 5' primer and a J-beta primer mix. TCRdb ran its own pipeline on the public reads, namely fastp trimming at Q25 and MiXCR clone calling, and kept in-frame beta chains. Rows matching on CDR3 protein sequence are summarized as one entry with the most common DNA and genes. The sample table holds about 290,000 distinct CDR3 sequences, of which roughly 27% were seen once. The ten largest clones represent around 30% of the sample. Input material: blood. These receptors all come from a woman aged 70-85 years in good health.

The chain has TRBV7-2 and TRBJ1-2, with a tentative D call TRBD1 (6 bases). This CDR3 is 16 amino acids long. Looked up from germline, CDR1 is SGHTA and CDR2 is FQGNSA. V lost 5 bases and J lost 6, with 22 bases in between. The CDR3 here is CASSLGQGRRVNGYTF. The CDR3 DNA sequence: TGTGCCAGCAGCCTCGGGCAGGGGCGTAGGGTAAATGGCTACACCTTC.

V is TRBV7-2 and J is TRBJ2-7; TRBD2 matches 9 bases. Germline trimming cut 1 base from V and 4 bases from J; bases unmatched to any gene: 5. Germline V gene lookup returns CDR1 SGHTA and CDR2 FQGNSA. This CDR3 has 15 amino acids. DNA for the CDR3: TGTGCCAGCAGCTTAGTTCCTAGCGGGATGTACGAGCAGTACTTC. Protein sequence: CASSLVPSGMYEQYF.

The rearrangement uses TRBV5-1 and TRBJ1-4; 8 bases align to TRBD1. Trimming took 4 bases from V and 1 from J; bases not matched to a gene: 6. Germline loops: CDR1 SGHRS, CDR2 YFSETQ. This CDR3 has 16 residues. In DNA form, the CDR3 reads TGCGCCAGCAGCATGGACAGGGCCGGAACTAATGAAAAACTGTTTTTT. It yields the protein CASSMDRAGTNEKLFF.

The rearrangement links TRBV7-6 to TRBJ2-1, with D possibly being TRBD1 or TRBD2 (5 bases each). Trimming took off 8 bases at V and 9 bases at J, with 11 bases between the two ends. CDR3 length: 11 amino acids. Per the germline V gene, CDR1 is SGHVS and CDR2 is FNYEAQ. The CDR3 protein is CASGGFGEQFF. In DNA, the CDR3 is TGTGCCAGCGGGGGTTTCGGTGAGCAGTTCTTC.